The sample holds a few counts of the clone carrying this T cell receptor beta chain. Its antigen is still unknown. This record comes from a study of blood T cells in healthy people across ages. Study-level results: Age advanced and TCR beta diversity per million T cells fell, roughly linearly.

The use of a sample-barcoded 5' primer and a J-beta primer mix characterized a second PCR of roughly 6 to 12 cycles. TCRdb passed the 5' RACE reads through MiXCR, listing each CDR3 protein once. This table has hundreds of thousands of distinct CDR3 sequences, 40% to 65% appearing once. The study isolated at least 6.5 million PBMCs from each sample. The ends lost 4 bases at V and 1 base at J; junction bases unmatched: 6. Germline CDR1 reads SGDLS; CDR2 reads YYNGEE. The CDR3 has 16 amino acids. V usage is TRBV9 and J usage is TRBJ2-5, with 11 bases that match TRBD2. Sequences were obtained from blood. The source is a woman aged 80 or older in good health. This CDR3 reads CASSLGLAGAQETQYF. The CDR3 DNA reads as TGTGCCAGCAGCCTAGGACTAGCGGGTGCCCAAGAGACCCAGTACTTC.